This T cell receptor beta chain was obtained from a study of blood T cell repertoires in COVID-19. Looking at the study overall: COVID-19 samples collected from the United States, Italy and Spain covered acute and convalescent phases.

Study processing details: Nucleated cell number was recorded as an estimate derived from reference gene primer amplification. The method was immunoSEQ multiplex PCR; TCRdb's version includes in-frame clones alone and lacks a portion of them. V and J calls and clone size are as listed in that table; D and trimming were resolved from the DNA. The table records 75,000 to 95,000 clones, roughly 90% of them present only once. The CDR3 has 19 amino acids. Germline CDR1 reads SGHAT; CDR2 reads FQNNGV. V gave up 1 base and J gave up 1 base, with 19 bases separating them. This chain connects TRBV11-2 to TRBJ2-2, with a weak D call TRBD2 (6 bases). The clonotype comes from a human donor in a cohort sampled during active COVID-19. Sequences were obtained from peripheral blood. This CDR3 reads CASSLAGTPGAQNTGELFF. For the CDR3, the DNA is TGTGCCAGCAGCTTAGCGGGGACTCCCGGAGCCCAGAACACCGGGGAGCTGTTTTTT.